The 24 T cell receptor beta chains below all came from one sample that was sequenced in a study of healthy donors' naive CD4 and CD8 T cells. Starting from 500 ng of total RNA, TCR libraries were made with linear amplification. TCRdb redid the calling of the reads with MiXCR, one entry per CDR3 protein. The repertoire holds approximately 180,000 distinct CDR3 sequences, with about 74% as singletons. Sequencing used naive CD4+ and CD8+ T cells sorted from blood, pooled from several donors. Source of these receptors: a pool of human donors in good health; the sample pools cells from several healthy donors.

The chain carries TRBV6-2 or TRBV6-3 and TRBJ2-7; D may be TRBD1 or TRBD2 (5 bases each). Trimming took off 6 bases at V and 2 bases at J, with 17 bases between the two ends. This CDR3 has 15 residues. The germline V gene encodes CDR1 MNHEY and CDR2 SVGEGT. The DNA for the CDR3 is TGTGCCAGCAGCCAACCCGGGACGGTAGCCTACGAGCAGTACTTC. Protein product: CASSQPGTVAYEQYF.

J is TRBJ1-2 and V is TRBV29-1; 7 bases agree with TRBD1. Trimming removed 4 bases from V and 4 bases from J; junction bases left unmatched: 12. Germline CDR1 is SQVTM and CDR2 is ANQGSEA. The CDR3 totals 15 residues. CDR3 coding DNA: TGCAGCGTTGCGGGGTGGGAGGGGGCGACCTATGGCTACACCTTC. It codes for CSVAGWEGATYGYTF.

The rearrangement joins TRBV29-1 to TRBJ1-5; D perhaps matches TRBD1 (6 bases). The V and J ends lost 7 bases and 7 bases respectively, with 17 bases between them. This CDR3 has 13 residues. Germline V gene data show CDR1 as SQVTM and CDR2 as ANQGSEA. CDR3 DNA sequence: TGCAGCGCCAAGGACAGCCCGGGGCAGCCCCAGCATTTT. It encodes CSAKDSPGQPQHF.

In this sample, this clonotype turned up once. The gene calls are TRBV29-1 and TRBJ1-1; D uncertain. The length of the CDR3 is 13 residues. From germline, CDR1 is SQVTM and CDR2 ANQGSEA. The ends were cut back, 4 bases at V and 0 bases at J, with 9 bases in the middle. The CDR3: CSVAGGLNTEAFF. DNA of the CDR3: TGCAGCGTTGCTGGCGGATTGAACACTGAAGCTTTCTTT.

The genes are TRBV27 and TRBJ1-3, with 8 bases identical to TRBD1. The CDR3 extends over 18 amino acids. Germline V gives CDR1 MNHEY, CDR2 SMNVEV (reference sequence). The trim removed 5 bases at V and 2 bases at J, leaving 14 bases unmatched. This chain's CDR3 is CASSPLGQGGFPGNTIYF. CDR3 in DNA: TGTGCCAGCAGTCCACTTGGACAGGGAGGGTTCCCTGGAAACACCATATATTTT.

The chain combines TRBV6-5 with TRBJ1-1, with 12 positions matching TRBD1. Germline V gene sequence: CDR1 MNHEY, CDR2 SVGAGI. Losses at the gene ends were 3 bases for V and 11 bases for J; bases not matched to a gene: 10. This CDR3 has 15 amino acids. This chain's CDR3 is CASSYFPGQGALAFF. For the CDR3, the DNA is TGTGCCAGCAGTTATTTCCCGGGACAGGGGGCGCTGGCTTTCTTT.

V usage is TRBV18 and J usage is TRBJ1-1; D not resolved. The length of the CDR3 is 13 residues. Germline values: CDR1 KGHSH, CDR2 LQKENI. The V end was cut by 7 bases, the J end by 1 base, with 10 bases between. The CDR3 DNA follows: TGTGCCAGCTGTCGGGAGGGGAACACTGAAGCTTTCTTT. Translation: CASCREGNTEAFF.

The gene calls are TRBV7-9 and TRBJ1-2; no definite D call. The germline V and J ends were trimmed by 3 bases and 6 bases, with 17 bases remaining between them. The length of the CDR3 is 15 residues. CDR1 SEHNR and CDR2 FQNEAQ come from the germline V gene (reference sequence). CDR3 DNA: TGTGCCAGCAGCTTTGAGGTGGTCCCCCGGAATGGCTACACCTTC. This sequence encodes CASSFEVVPRNGYTF.

This chain connects TRBV27 to TRBJ2-1, with TRBD1 identical over 9 bases. The CDR3 covers 14 residues. Germline values: CDR1 MNHEY, CDR2 SMNVEV (reference sequence). Germline trimming cut 4 bases from V and 6 bases from J; bases unmatched to any gene: 4. The DNA for the CDR3 is TGTGCCAGCAGTTGGGGACAGGGCCGCAATGAGCAGTTCTTC. Encoded protein: CASSWGQGRNEQFF.

This clonotype has only one observation. The chain has TRBV29-1 and TRBJ1-2; D gene unclear. V lost 4 bases and J 8 bases, leaving 17 bases between the germline ends. The CDR3 loop spans 13 amino acids. CDR1 is SQVTM and CDR2 is ANQGSEA in the germline V gene. CDR3 nucleotides: TGCAGCGTTGGCAGAGATTCCGCTGGAGGCTACACCTTC. Translation: CSVGRDSAGGYTF.

This rearrangement joins TRBV5-1 to TRBJ2-3; D is possibly TRBD2 (5 bases). The germline V gene has CDR1 SGHRS and CDR2 YFSETQ. V was trimmed by 0 bases and J by 5 bases, leaving 10 bases between them. CDR3 size: 14 residues. The CDR3 protein is CASSLEREEDTQYF. In nucleotides, the CDR3 is TGCGCCAGCAGCTTGGAGAGGGAAGAAGATACGCAGTATTTT.

V usage is TRBV6-5 and J usage is TRBJ1-1; 7 nucleotides line up with TRBD1. Germline V lookup: CDR1 MNHEY, CDR2 SVGAGI. The V segment lost 6 bases and the J segment 6 bases; nucleotides outside the gene matches: 10. CDR3 length equals 14 residues. DNA of the CDR3: TGTGCCAGCAGCAGACAGGGCCTAGGGGCTGAAGCTTTCTTT. Translating gives CASSRQGLGAEAFF.

On this clonotype: A junction end diverges from the germline sequence, so it may reflect a read error. The CDR3 DNA follows: TGTGCCAACAGTTTAACAGCGGGAGCCTACTCCTACAATGAGCAGTTCTTC. The encoded protein is CANSLTAGAYSYNEQFF. The V call is TRBV12-3 or TRBV12-4, the J call TRBJ2-1; TRBD2 agrees at 8 bases. The CDR3 has 17 amino acids.

The genes are TRBV27 and TRBJ1-1; no reliable D call. CDR1 MNHEY and CDR2 SMNVEV come from the germline V gene (reference sequence). This CDR3 is built from 11 residues. Trimming left V 7 bases short and J 0 bases short, with 3 bases between. The CDR3 here is CASIVNTEAFF. CDR3 sequence (DNA): TGTGCCAGCATCGTGAACACTGAAGCTTTCTTT.

V usage is TRBV4-2 and J usage is TRBJ2-1; tentative D call: TRBD2 (5 bases). Trimming cost V 0 bases and J 0 bases, with 12 bases left between them. This CDR3 is built from 17 residues. Germline V gene sequence: CDR1 LGHNA, CDR2 YNFKEQ. The CDR3 sequence: CASSQERASSSYNEQFF. The CDR3, as DNA: TGTGCCAGCAGCCAAGAGAGGGCCAGCAGCTCCTACAATGAGCAGTTCTTC.

This chain uses TRBV19 with TRBJ2-7, with 13 bases matching TRBD2. This CDR3 has 16 residues. The V gene's germline CDR1 is LNHDA and CDR2 SQIVND (reference sequence). The V and J ends lost 5 bases and 5 bases, in that order; junction bases with no gene match: 9. CDR3 sequence reads: CASSLRTSGGTHEQYF. In nucleotides, the CDR3 is TGTGCCAGTAGTCTACGGACTAGCGGGGGAACTCACGAGCAGTACTTC. Looking up the rest from reference TRBV19 and TRBJ2-7 gives the full variable domain: DGGITQSPKYLFRKEGQNVTLSCEQNLNHDAMYWYRQDPGQGLRLIYYSQIVNDFQKGDIAEGYSVSREKKESFPLTVTSAQKNPTAFYLCASSLRTSGGTHEQYFGPGTRLTVT.

With regard to this clonotype: Compared with germline, one end of the junction differs, possibly owing to a read error. This sequence joins TRBV29-1 and TRBJ1-1; D call uncertain. Germline V CDR1 and CDR2: SQVTM, ANQGSEA. This CDR3 spans 10 amino acids. The CDR3 nucleotides are TGCAGCGTCCGCGCGACTGGAGCTTTCTTT. Its protein is CSVRATGAFF. The variable domain in full, with the rest retrieved from reference TRBV29-1 and TRBJ1-1, is SAVISQKPSRDICQRGTSLTIQCQVDSQVTMMFWYRQQPGQSLTLIATANQGSEATYESGFVIDKFPISRPNLTFSTLTVSNMSPEDSSIYLCSVRATGAFFGQGTRLTVV.

The V and J genes are TRBV6-5 and TRBJ2-5; 8 bases agree with TRBD2. Per the germline V gene, CDR1 is MNHEY and CDR2 is SVGAGI. V dropped 4 bases and J dropped 2; count of bases not matched to a gene: 9. The CDR3 is made up of 16 amino acids. The CDR3 nucleotides read TGTGCCAGCAGTTCCCTGGGTAGCGGGACTCAAGAGACCCAGTACTTC. This gives the protein CASSSLGSGTQETQYF.

The chain employs TRBV18 and TRBJ2-7, with 8 positions matching TRBD2. Germline trimming cut 2 bases from V and 3 bases from J; bases unmatched to any gene: 6. Germline V gene sequence: CDR1 KGHSH, CDR2 LQKENI. The CDR3 sequence is 15 residues long. This chain's CDR3 is CASSPISGNYYEQYF. CDR3 bases: TGTGCCAGCTCACCAATTAGCGGGAACTACTACGAGCAGTACTTC.

V usage is TRBV27 and J usage is TRBJ1-4; D call uncertain. The ends were cut back, 3 bases at V and 4 bases at J, with 6 bases in the middle. This CDR3 has 13 amino acids. Germline V lookup: CDR1 MNHEY, CDR2 SMNVEV (reference sequence). The CDR3: CASSFGSNEKLFF. DNA of the CDR3: TGTGCCAGCAGTTTCGGGAGTAATGAAAAACTGTTTTTT.

This clonotype appeared once. V is TRBV7-2 and J is TRBJ2-7; 9 nucleotides agree with TRBD2. Germline-derived CDR1 and CDR2 are SGHTA and FQGNSA. The CDR3 runs 16 residues. With V trimmed by 3 bases and J by 7 bases, 13 bases remained unmatched. The CDR3 nucleotides read TGTGCCAGCAGCTTGGGGGATTTAGCGGGAGATAATGAGCAGTACTTC. Protein product: CASSLGDLAGDNEQYF.

V usage is TRBV29-1 and J usage is TRBJ2-2; D is unresolved. There are 10 residues in the CDR3. Trimming cost V 7 bases and J 7 bases, with 7 bases left between them. The germline gives CDR1 SQVTM, CDR2 ANQGSEA. CDR3 nucleotide sequence: TGCAGCGCCTTATACGGGGAGCTGTTTTTT. It encodes CSALYGELFF.

This clonotype appeared a single time. The gene calls are TRBV27 and TRBJ2-1; D might be TRBD1 or TRBD2, each matching 5 bases. Deletions cut 10 bases from V and 7 bases from J, with 14 bases between. The CDR3 contains 12 residues. Germline loops: CDR1 MNHEY, CDR2 SMNVEV (reference sequence). CDR3 DNA: TGTGCCACCAGAAGGGGAGTGAATGAGCAGTTCTTC. As protein: CATRRGVNEQFF.

This clonotype was recorded a few times. The rearrangement uses TRBV29-1 and TRBJ2-7; D may match TRBD1 or TRBD2 (5 bases each). The CDR3 covers 13 residues. V was pared by 4 bases and J by 3 bases, with 13 bases between. Germline V CDR1 and CDR2: SQVTM, ANQGSEA. The CDR3 nucleotides are TGCAGCGTTGTGGGACGTGGGGGCTACGAGCAGTACTTC. Encoded protein: CSVVGRGGYEQYF.